This entry is about one TCR beta chain. Its antigen remains unidentified. The CDR3 contains 15 residues. Germline CDR1 reads LNHDA; CDR2 reads SQIVND (reference sequence). V was pared by 7 bases and J by 5 bases, with 20 bases between. The sample is drawn from a study of PD-1 blockade in classical Hodgkin lymphoma. Study observations and caveats: The CD4+ diversity rise by C4D1 was clearest in complete responders. Some patients began nivolumab under 1 year after ASCT. These patients were excluded from later analyses. TCR diversity at baseline was reported to be reduced in newly diagnosed patients relative to healthy donors. For complete responders, baseline diversity was comparable to that of newly diagnosed patients.

In every patient, relapse followed autologous stem cell transplantation, while exposure to brentuximab vedotin differed. Repertoires were generated with immunoSEQ multiplex PCR, while TCRdb's copy carries only in-frame clones and drops some. This sample carries approximately 24,000 clones, approximately 82% of them seen once, and the ten largest clones take roughly 12%. J is TRBJ1-2 and V is TRBV19, with a weak D call TRBD1 (5 bases). The clonotype originates from a human donor with classical Hodgkin lymphoma. Sample: peripheral blood mononuclear cells (PBMCs), taken before the second cycle of nivolumab. The CDR3 DNA reads TGTGCCAGTATCCTTTCAGGGTCTTCAGGGTATGGCTACACCTTC. It yields the protein CASILSGSSGYGYTF.